This paragraph reports one TCR beta chain. The CDR3 extends over 11 amino acids. The ends were cut back, 5 bases at V and 4 bases at J, with 3 bases in the middle. Germline CDR1 is LNHDA and CDR2 is SQIVND (reference sequence). This entry belongs to a study of blood T cell repertoires in COVID-19. Study background: Sample material is recorded as cDNA or gDNA derived from T cells, B-cell-depleted T cells, or PBMCs.

Per the original data handling: How many nucleated cells were present was estimated from reference gene primer amplification. The repertoire was sequenced with immunoSEQ multiplex PCR; TCRdb's copy has only in-frame clones and lacks some. V, J and clone size were drawn from that table, and D and trimming were deduced from the DNA. The sample contains a few hundred thousand clones, about nine tenths of which appear only once. The chain is built from TRBV19 and TRBJ2-1; D call uncertain. Material: PBMCs or T cells enriched from blood (not recorded which). This receptor was obtained from a middle-aged woman with acute COVID-19. The CDR3 DNA sequence: TGTGCCAGTAGTCAGTACAATGAGCAGTTCTTC. Amino acid sequence: CASSQYNEQFF.